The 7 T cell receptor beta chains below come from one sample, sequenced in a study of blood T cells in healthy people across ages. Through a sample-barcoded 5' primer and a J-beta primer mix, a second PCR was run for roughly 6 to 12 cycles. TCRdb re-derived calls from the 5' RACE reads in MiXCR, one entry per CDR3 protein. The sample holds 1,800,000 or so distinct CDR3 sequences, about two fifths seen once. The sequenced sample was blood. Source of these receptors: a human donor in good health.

CDR3: CASSFPLAGSQETQYF. CDR3 DNA: TGTGCCAGCAGTTTTCCCCTAGCGGGGAGCCAAGAGACCCAGTACTTC. This sequence joins TRBV28 and TRBJ2-5, with 9 bases that match TRBD2. The CDR3 totals 16 residues. Trimming cost V 3 bases and J 1 base; bases outside gene matches: 6. Germline V CDR1 and CDR2: MDHEN, SYDVKM.

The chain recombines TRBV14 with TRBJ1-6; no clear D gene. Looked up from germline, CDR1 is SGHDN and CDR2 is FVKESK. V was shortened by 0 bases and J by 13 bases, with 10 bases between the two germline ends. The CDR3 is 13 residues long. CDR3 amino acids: CASSQERVTPLHF. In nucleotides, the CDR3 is TGTGCCAGCAGCCAAGAAAGGGTTACCCCCCTCCACTTT.

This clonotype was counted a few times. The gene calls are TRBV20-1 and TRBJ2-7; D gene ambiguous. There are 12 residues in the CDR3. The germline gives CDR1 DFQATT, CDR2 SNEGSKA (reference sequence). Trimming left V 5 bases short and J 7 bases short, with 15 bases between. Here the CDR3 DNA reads TGCAGTGCTTCAAGAGATGACGGGGAGCAGTACTTC. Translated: CSASRDDGEQYF.

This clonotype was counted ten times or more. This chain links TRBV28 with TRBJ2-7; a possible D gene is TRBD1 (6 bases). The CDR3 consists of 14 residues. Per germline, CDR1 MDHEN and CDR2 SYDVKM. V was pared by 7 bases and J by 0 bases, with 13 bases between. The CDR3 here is CASTLTGSSYEQYF. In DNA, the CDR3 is TGTGCCAGCACCCTGACAGGTAGCTCCTACGAGCAGTACTTC.

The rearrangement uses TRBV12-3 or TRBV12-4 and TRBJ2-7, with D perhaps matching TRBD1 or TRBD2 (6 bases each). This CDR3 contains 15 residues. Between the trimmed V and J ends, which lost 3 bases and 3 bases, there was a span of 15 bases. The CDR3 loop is CASSLGGTAFYEQYF. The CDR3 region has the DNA TGTGCCAGCAGTTTGGGGGGCACCGCATTCTACGAGCAGTACTTC.

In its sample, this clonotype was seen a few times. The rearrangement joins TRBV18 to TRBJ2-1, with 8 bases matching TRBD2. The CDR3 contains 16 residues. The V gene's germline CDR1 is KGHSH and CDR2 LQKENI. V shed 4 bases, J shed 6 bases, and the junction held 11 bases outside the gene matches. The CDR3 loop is CASSHPGAREGNEQFF. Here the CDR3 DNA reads TGTGCCAGCTCACACCCGGGCGCCCGGGAGGGCAATGAGCAGTTCTTC.

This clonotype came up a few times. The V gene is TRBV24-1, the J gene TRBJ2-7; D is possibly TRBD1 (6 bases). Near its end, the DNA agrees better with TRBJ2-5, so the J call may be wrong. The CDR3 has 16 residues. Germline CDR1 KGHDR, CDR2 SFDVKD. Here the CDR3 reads CATSDARAGDPETQYF. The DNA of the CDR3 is TGTGCCACCAGTGACGCACGCGCAGGGGATCCGGAGACCCAGTACTTC.